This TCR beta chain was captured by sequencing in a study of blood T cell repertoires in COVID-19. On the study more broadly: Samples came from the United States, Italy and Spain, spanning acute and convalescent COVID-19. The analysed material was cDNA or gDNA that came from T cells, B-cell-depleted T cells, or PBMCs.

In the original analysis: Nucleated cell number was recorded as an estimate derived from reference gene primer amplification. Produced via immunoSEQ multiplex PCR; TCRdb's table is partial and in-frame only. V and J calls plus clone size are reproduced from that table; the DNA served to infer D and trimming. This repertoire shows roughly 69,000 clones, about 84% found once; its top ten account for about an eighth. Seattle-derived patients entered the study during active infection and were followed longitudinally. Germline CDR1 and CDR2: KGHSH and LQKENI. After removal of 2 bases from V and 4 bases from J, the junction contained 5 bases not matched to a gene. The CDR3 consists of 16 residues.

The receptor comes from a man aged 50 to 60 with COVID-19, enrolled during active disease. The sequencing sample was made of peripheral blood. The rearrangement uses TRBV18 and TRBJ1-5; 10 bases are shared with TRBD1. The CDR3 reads CASSPSGTGENQPQHF. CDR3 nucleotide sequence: TGTGCCAGCTCACCATCCGGGACAGGGGAAAATCAGCCCCAGCATTTT.